This T cell receptor (beta chain) was recovered during a study of cytotoxic CD8 clonotypes in ibrutinib-treated CLL. Study in general: Partial responses numbered approximately 24 and complete responses 2; after a median around 68 months, about 15 stayed remitted and about twelve progressed. Response sampling occurred after a median roughly 11 months of treatment (range 6 to 36).

With respect to this clone: Antigen unknown.

Findings of the study overall: Starting clonality was above that of age-matched healthy donors and tracked circulating CD8+ T-cell counts.

CDR1 and CDR2 from the germline V gene are SGHNT and YYREEE (reference sequence). V was pared by 4 bases and J by 0 bases, with 3 bases of the junction left unmatched. The CDR3 totals 15 residues. The repertoire was sequenced with immunoSEQ multiplex PCR; TCRdb's copy has only in-frame clones and lacks some. The top ten hold approximately 45% of the sample, which has about 24,000 clones, roughly 71% seen once. The clonotype was recovered from a human donor with chronic lymphocytic leukemia. The chain uses TRBV5-4 and TRBJ1-1; 10 nucleotides align to TRBD1. This material consisted of PBMCs, taken after 12 months of ibrutinib treatment. The CDR3 protein is CASSPGTGVNTEAFF. The CDR3, as DNA: TGTGCCAGCAGCCCCGGGACAGGGGTGAACACTGAAGCTTTCTTT.